The clone carrying this T cell receptor beta chain was seen only a few times. These data come from a study of T cell repertoires in cytomegalovirus infection. Study-level background: An indication of both CMV infection and matching HLA type came from public TCR beta signatures.

TCRdb independently ran MiXCR on the reads; one entry per CDR3 protein. Here the sample spans roughly 140,000 distinct CDR3 sequences, roughly a quarter being singletons. Germline assignment: CDR1 MNHNS and CDR2 SASEGT. This CDR3 has 15 amino acids. V lost 5 bases to trimming and J lost 7 bases; unmatched junction nucleotides: 8. This clonotype was sampled from a human donor in good health (CMV status not recorded). Some clones in this sample may be carry-over from other donors' samples. The chain uses TRBV6-1 and TRBJ1-6; 7 bases align to TRBD1. Material for sequencing was PBMCs. DNA of the CDR3: TGTGCCAGCAGTTTTTCGACAGGGCAAAATTCACCCCTCCACTTT. Its protein is CASSFSTGQNSPLHF.